A selection of T cell receptor beta chains follows, all from one sample in a study of T cell changes during pregnancy in multiple sclerosis. Some clones are missing from TCRdb's copy, which holds only in-frame ones; the method was immunoSEQ multiplex PCR. The sample has tens of thousands of clones, 85% to 95% seen once. The sequencing here drew on CD4+ T cells from peripheral blood mononuclear cells, taken before pregnancy. The receptors derive from a female donor with multiple sclerosis, enrolled in a pregnancy study. The CDR3 runs from the conserved cysteine through the conserved F or W. A D gene is named only where the DNA matches it firmly. The listing skips clone size in some rows; elsewhere it reads once, few, many or a size class.

>TRBJ2-1|TRBV7-3|.|.
CASSFRQASFNEQFF
TGTGCCAGCAGCTTTCGTCAGGCTAGCTTCAATGAGCAGTTCTTC
>TRBJ2-7|TRBV2|once|TRBD1
CASRPGQGASRYEQYF
TGTGCCAGCAGGCCAGGACAGGGGGCCAGCAGATACGAGCAGTACTTC
>TRBJ1-3|TRBV7-8|.|TRBD1
CASSLFGTGKLGSGNTIYF
TGTGCCAGCAGCTTATTTGGGACAGGGAAGTTGGGGTCTGGAAACACCATATATTTT
>TRBJ2-1|TRBV10-2|.|TRBD2
CASSERREGLNEQFF
TGCGCCAGCAGTGAGAGGCGGGAGGGCCTCAATGAGCAGTTCTTC
>TRBJ1-1|TRBV7-3|.|.
CASSADPRDKAFF
TGTGCCAGCAGCGCCGACCCCCGGGACAAAGCTTTCTTT
>TRBJ2-2|TRBV7-7|.|.
CASSFLSGDTGELFF
TGTGCCAGCAGCTTTTTGAGCGGAGACACCGGGGAGCTGTTTTTT
>TRBJ1-1|TRBV12-2|.|.
CASRLDQTTPNTEAFF
TGTGCAAGTCGCTTAGACCAAACTACCCCGAACACTGAAGCTTTCTTT
>TRBJ2-3|TRBV6-1|.|.
CASLSRSPNTDTQYF
TGTGCCAGCCTGAGCAGGTCCCCCAACACAGATACGCAGTATTTT
>TRBJ2-3|TRBV5-1|.|.
CASSLVLGKSTDTQYF
TGCGCCAGCAGCTTGGTTCTCGGTAAATCCACAGATACGCAGTATTTT
>TRBJ2-4|TRBV7-2|.|TRBD1
CASSRGQGGIQYF
TGTGCCAGCAGCCGCGGACAGGGCGGCATTCAGTACTTC
>TRBJ2-5|TRBV6-1|.|.
CASSETSKETQYF
TGTGCCAGCAGTGAAACTAGCAAAGAGACCCAGTACTTC
>TRBJ2-1|TRBV6-1|.|.
CASTLAGPSSNEQFF
TGTGCCAGCACTTTGGCGGGGCCGAGTAGCAATGAGCAGTTCTTC
>TRBJ2-1|TRBV19|.|TRBD2
CASSLGLAGPYNEQFF
TGTGCCAGTAGTTTGGGACTAGCGGGACCTTACAATGAGCAGTTCTTC
>TRBJ2-3|TRBV4-1|.|TRBD1
CASSQVAFGTGGTDTQYF
TGCGCCAGCAGCCAAGTGGCCTTCGGGACAGGGGGAACAGATACGCAGTATTTT
>TRBJ1-1|TRBV6-1|.|.
CASQRGWGEAFF
TGTGCCTCCCAGAGGGGGTGGGGTGAAGCTTTCTTT
>TRBJ2-1|TRBV14|.|.
CASRTYSGDLAEQFF
TGTGCCAGCAGGACGTATAGCGGAGACCTAGCAGAGCAGTTCTTC
>TRBJ1-1|TRBV20-1|.|TRBD1
CRPGQGVLAFF
TGCAGGCCGGGGCAGGGGGTTTTAGCTTTCTTT
>TRBJ2-7|TRBV5-1|once|TRBD1
CASSLVAGQGHEQYF
TGCGCCAGCAGCTTGGTCGCGGGACAGGGGCACGAGCAGTACTTC
>TRBJ1-1|TRBV7-9|few|TRBD1
CASSMGQGSTEAFF
TGTGCCAGCAGCATGGGACAGGGATCCACTGAAGCTTTCTTT
>TRBJ2-7|TRBV27|.|TRBD1
CASSLTLDRVPYEQYF
TGTGCCAGCAGTTTAACCTTGGACAGGGTACCGTACGAGCAGTACTTC
>TRBJ1-3|TRBV29-1|.|.
CSADVRNTIYF
TGCAGCGCTGACGTTAGAAACACCATATATTTT
>TRBJ2-2|TRBV29-1|.|TRBD2
CSGMLAGYTGELFF
TGCAGCGGAATGCTAGCGGGGTACACCGGGGAGCTGTTTTTT
>TRBJ2-1|TRBV6-1|.|TRBD2
CASRASGEGRYEQFF
TGTGCCAGCAGGGCCTCCGGGGAGGGAAGATATGAGCAGTTCTTC
>TRBJ2-7|TRBV7-2|once|.
CASSSPHPGPYEQYF
TGTGCCAGCAGCTCCCCCCATCCGGGTCCCTACGAGCAGTACTTC
>TRBJ1-2|TRBV28|.|TRBD1
CASSQTGTYGYTF
TGTGCCAGCAGCCAGACAGGGACCTATGGCTACACCTTC
>TRBJ1-3|TRBV4-1|.|TRBD1
CASSPDRVTGSSGNTIYF
TGCGCCAGCAGCCCGGACAGGGTTACTGGGAGCTCTGGAAACACCATATATTTT
>TRBJ1-5|TRBV19|once|TRBD1
CASSVRPGQSKYSNQPQHF
TGTGCCAGTAGTGTCCGGCCGGGACAGAGTAAATATAGCAATCAGCCCCAGCATTTT
>TRBJ2-7|TRBV7-8|.|.
CASSLVRTSFYEQYF
TGTGCCAGCAGCTTAGTCAGAACTAGCTTCTACGAGCAGTACTTC
>TRBJ1-1|TRBV18|.|.
CASSHTGWAFF
TGTGCCAGCTCACACACAGGGTGGGCTTTCTTT
>TRBJ1-1|TRBV19|.|TRBD1
CASSIGGTGWTEAFF
TGTGCCAGTAGTATAGGCGGGACAGGGTGGACTGAAGCTTTCTTT
>TRBJ2-3|TRBV5-6|.|.
CASSPPDGGGGTDTQYF
TGTGCCAGCAGCCCCCCGGACGGGGGAGGAGGCACAGATACGCAGTATTTT
>TRBJ1-1|TRBV6-1|.|.
CASSEQAAGPMNTEAFF
TGTGCCAGCAGTGAACAGGCGGCAGGGCCAATGAACACTGAAGCTTTCTTT
>TRBJ2-3|TRBV29-1|.|TRBD1
CSVRTGSSTDTQYF
TGCAGCGTACGGACAGGGTCTAGCACAGATACGCAGTATTTT
>TRBJ2-3|TRBV5-1|.|TRBD2
CASSSGLAGGSDTQYF
TGCGCCAGCAGCTCGGGACTAGCGGGAGGTTCAGATACGCAGTATTTT
>TRBJ2-3|TRBV6-5|.|.
CASKGASDTQYF
TGTGCCAGCAAAGGGGCCTCAGATACGCAGTATTTT
>TRBJ2-5|TRBV19|.|TRBD2
CASSGGLAGETQYF
TGTGCCAGTAGTGGCGGACTAGCTGGAGAGACCCAGTACTTC
>TRBJ2-7|TRBV18|.|TRBD1
CASSPKPGQGSYEQYF
TGTGCCAGCTCACCCAAACCGGGACAGGGCTCCTACGAGCAGTACTTC
>TRBJ2-5|TRBV7-9|.|TRBD2
CASSPGTSGFQETQYF
TGTGCCAGCAGCCCTGGGACTAGCGGATTCCAAGAGACCCAGTACTTC
>TRBJ1-2|TRBV27|.|.
CASTPVGGHYGYTF
TGTGCCAGCACCCCGGTGGGGGGGCACTATGGCTACACCTTC
>TRBJ2-6|TRBV10-1|.|.
CASSITGSSGANVLTF
TGCGCCAGCAGTATAACAGGGAGCTCTGGGGCCAACGTCCTGACTTTC
>TRBJ2-7|TRBV5-1|.|TRBD1
CASSRDRRTYEQYF
TGCGCCAGCAGCAGGGACAGGAGGACCTACGAGCAGTACTTC
>TRBJ2-7|TRBV28|.|.
CASSAVRVSYEQYF
TGTGCCAGCAGTGCCGTGCGGGTTTCCTACGAGCAGTACTTC
>TRBJ2-3|TRBV18|.|TRBD2
CASSPGGLAGAVDTQYF
TGTGCCAGCTCTCCTGGGGGACTAGCGGGAGCGGTAGATACGCAGTATTTT
>TRBJ2-5|TRBV28|.|TRBD2
CASSHIVAGGTQETQYF
TGTGCCAGCAGTCATATCGTAGCGGGAGGAACCCAAGAGACCCAGTACTTC
>TRBJ1-1|TRBV5-1|.|.
CASSLTGNTEAFF
TGCGCCAGCAGCTTGACAGGGAACACTGAAGCTTTCTTT
>TRBJ2-2|TRBV30|.|.
CAWKKGQENTGELFF
TGTGCCTGGAAAAAAGGTCAGGAGAACACCGGGGAGCTGTTTTTT
>TRBJ1-1|TRBV10-2|.|.
CASSETTGSTEAFF
TGCGCCAGCAGTGAGACGACAGGTTCCACTGAAGCTTTCTTT
>TRBJ2-2|TRBV5-1|.|.
CASSLESVGELFF
TGCGCCAGCAGCTTGGAGTCGGTGGGGGAGCTGTTTTTT
>TRBJ2-3|TRBV28|.|TRBD1
CASRHTGGPQDTQYF
TGTGCCAGCAGGCACACAGGGGGACCGCAGGATACGCAGTATTTT
>TRBJ2-1|TRBV19|.|TRBD2
CASSIVSASGRGDEQFF
TGTGCCAGTAGTATAGTATCGGCTAGCGGGAGGGGCGATGAGCAGTTCTTC
>TRBJ2-7|TRBV10-2|.|TRBD1
CASRGPGQGSVEQYF
TGCGCCAGCAGGGGCCCGGGACAGGGGTCGGTCGAGCAGTACTTC
>TRBJ2-7|TRBV2|.|TRBD1
CASSEGQSSYEQYF
TGTGCCAGCAGTGAGGGACAGTCATCCTACGAGCAGTACTTC
>TRBJ1-1|TRBV2|.|.
CASARVGTEAFF
TGTGCCAGCGCTCGCGTCGGGACTGAAGCTTTCTTT